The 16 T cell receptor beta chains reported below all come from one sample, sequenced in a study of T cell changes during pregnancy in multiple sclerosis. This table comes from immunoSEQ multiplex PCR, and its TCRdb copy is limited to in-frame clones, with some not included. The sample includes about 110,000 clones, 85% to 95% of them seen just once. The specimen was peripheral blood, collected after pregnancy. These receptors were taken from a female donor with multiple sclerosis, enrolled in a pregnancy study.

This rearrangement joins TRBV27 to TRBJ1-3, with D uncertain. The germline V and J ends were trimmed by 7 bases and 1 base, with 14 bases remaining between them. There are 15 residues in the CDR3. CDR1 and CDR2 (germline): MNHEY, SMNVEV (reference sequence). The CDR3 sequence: CASKRGPGSGNTIYF. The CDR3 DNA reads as TGTGCCAGCAAACGAGGCCCCGGTTCTGGAAACACCATATATTTT.

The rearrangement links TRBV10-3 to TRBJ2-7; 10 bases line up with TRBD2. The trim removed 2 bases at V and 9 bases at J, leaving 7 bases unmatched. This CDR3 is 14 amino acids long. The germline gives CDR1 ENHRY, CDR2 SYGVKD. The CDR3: CAISEGTSVSGQYF. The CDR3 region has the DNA TGTGCCATCAGTGAGGGGACTAGCGTGAGTGGGCAGTACTTC.

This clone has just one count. The chain's CDR3 is CASSGTVGNTEAFF. CDR3 in DNA: TGCGCCAGCAGCGGGACAGTTGGGAACACTGAAGCTTTCTTT. The chain links TRBV5-1 to TRBJ1-1; TRBD1 agrees at 7 bases. Trimming at V came to 4 bases and at J to 1 base, leaving 4 bases not matched to a gene. The V gene's germline CDR1 is SGHRS and CDR2 YFSETQ. The CDR3 spans 14 residues.

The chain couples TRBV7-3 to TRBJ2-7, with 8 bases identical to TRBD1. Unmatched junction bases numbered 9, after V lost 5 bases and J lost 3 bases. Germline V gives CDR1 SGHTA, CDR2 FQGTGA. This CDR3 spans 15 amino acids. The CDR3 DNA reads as TGTGCCAGCAGCGCCTCAACAGGGGGAAACTACGAGCAGTACTTC. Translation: CASSASTGGNYEQYF.

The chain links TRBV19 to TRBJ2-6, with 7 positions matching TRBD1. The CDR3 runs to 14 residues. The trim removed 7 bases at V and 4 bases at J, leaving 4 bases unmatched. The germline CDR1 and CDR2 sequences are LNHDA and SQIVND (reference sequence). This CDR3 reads CASTDRAGANVLTF. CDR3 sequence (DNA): TGTGCCAGTACAGACAGGGCCGGGGCCAACGTCCTGACTTTC.

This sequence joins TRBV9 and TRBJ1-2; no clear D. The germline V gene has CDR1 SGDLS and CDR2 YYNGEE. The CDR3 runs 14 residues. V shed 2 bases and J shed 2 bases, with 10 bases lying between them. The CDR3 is CASSVGGSNYGYTF. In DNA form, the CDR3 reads TGTGCCAGCAGCGTGGGAGGGTCCAACTATGGCTACACCTTC.

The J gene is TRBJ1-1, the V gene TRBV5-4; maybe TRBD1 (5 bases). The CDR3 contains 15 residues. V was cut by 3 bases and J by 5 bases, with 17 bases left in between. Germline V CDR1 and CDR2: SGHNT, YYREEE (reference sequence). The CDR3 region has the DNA TGTGCCAGCAGCTCAAAAAGGGGCAGGGTAACTGAAGCTTTCTTT. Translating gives CASSSKRGRVTEAFF.

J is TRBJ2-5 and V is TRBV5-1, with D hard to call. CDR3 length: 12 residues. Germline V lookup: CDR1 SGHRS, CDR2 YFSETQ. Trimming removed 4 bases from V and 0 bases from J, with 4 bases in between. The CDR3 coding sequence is TGCGCCAGCAGCCAGTACCAAGAGACCCAGTACTTC. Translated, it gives CASSQYQETQYF.

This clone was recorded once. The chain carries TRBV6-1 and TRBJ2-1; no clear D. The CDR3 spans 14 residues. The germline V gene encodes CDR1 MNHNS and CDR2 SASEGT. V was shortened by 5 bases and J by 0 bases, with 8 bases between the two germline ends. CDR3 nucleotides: TGTGCCAGCAGTATCCTGAGCTCCTACAATGAGCAGTTCTTC. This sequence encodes CASSILSSYNEQFF.

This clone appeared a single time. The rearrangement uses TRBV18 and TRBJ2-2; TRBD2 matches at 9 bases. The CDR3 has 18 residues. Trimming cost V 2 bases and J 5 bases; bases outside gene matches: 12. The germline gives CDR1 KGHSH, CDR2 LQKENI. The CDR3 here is CASSPRSSGRMGTGELFF. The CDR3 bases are TGTGCCAGCTCACCAAGGTCCAGCGGGAGGATGGGGACCGGGGAGCTGTTTTTT.

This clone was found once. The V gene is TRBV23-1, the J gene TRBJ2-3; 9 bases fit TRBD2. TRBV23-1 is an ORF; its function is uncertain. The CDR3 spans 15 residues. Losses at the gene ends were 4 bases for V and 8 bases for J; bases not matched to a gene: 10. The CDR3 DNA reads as TGCGCCAGCAGTCGACTGGCTAGCGGGGTCGTTACGCAGTATTTT. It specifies CASSRLASGVVTQYF.

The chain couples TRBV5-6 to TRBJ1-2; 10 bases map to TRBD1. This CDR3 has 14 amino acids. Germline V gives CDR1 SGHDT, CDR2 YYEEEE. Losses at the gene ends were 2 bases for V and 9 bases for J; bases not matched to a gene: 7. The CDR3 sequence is CASSLPGTGESYTF. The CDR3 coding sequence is TGTGCCAGCAGCTTACCCGGGACAGGGGAGAGCTACACCTTC.

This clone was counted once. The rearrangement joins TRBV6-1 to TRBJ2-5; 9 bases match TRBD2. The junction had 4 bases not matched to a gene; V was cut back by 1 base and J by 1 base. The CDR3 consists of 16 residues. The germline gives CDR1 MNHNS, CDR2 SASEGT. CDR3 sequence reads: CASSEVDSGGQETQYF. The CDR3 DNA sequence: TGTGCCAGCAGTGAAGTCGATAGCGGGGGCCAAGAGACCCAGTACTTC.

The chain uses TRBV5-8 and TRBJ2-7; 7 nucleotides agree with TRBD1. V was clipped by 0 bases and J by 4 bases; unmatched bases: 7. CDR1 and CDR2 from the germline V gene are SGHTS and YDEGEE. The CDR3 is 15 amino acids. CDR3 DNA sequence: TGTGCCAGCAGCTTGGGCCACAGGGGACATTACGAGCAGTACTTC. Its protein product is CASSLGHRGHYEQYF. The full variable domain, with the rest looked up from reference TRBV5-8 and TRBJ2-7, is EAGVTQSPTHLIKTRGQQATLRCSPISGHTSVYWYQQALGLGLQFLLWYDEGEERNRGNFPPRFSGRQFPNYSSELNVNALELEDSALYLCASSLGHRGHYEQYFGPGTRLTVT.

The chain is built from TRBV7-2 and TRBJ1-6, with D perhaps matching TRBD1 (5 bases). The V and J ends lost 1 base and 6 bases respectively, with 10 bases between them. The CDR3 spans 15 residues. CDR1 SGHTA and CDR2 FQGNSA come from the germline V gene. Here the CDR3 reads CASSLGGQANSPLHF. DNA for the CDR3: TGTGCCAGCAGCTTAGGGGGCCAGGCTAATTCACCCCTCCACTTT.

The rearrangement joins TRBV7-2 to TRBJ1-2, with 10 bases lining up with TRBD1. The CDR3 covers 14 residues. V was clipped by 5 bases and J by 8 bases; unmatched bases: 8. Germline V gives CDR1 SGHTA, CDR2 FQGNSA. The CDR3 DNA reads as TGTGCCAGCAGCCGACGACAGGGGGCAGGAGGCTACACCTTC. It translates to CASSRRQGAGGYTF.